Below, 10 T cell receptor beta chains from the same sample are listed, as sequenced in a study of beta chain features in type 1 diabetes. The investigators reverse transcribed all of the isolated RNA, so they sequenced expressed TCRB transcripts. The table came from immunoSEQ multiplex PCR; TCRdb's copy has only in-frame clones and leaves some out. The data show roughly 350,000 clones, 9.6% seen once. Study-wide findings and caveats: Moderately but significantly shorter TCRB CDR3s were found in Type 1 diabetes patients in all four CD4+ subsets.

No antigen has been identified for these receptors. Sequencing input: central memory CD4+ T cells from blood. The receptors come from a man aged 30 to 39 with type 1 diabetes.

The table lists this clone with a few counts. The CDR3 loop is CASSAGPGRGASYEQYF. The CDR3 nucleotides read TGTGCCAGCAGTGCTGGGCCGGGACGGGGGGCGTCCTACGAGCAGTACTTC. The V call is TRBV2, the J call TRBJ2-7; possible D gene TRBD2, 7 bases. This CDR3 is built from 17 residues. Trimming removed 4 bases from V and 1 base from J, with 20 bases in between. Per the germline V gene, CDR1 is SNHLY and CDR2 is FYNNEI.

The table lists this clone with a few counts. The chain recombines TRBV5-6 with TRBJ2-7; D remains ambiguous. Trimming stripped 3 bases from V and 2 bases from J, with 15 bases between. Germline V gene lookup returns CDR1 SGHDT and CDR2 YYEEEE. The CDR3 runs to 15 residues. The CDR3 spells CASSSLEDQAYEQYF. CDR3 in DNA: TGTGCCAGCAGCTCCCTCGAGGACCAAGCCTACGAGCAGTACTTC.

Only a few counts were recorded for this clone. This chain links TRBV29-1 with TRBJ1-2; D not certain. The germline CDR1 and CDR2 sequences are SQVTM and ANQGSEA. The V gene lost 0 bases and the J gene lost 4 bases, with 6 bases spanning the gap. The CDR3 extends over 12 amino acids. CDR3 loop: CSVEETGYGYTF. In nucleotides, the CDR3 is TGCAGCGTTGAAGAGACGGGCTATGGCTACACCTTC.

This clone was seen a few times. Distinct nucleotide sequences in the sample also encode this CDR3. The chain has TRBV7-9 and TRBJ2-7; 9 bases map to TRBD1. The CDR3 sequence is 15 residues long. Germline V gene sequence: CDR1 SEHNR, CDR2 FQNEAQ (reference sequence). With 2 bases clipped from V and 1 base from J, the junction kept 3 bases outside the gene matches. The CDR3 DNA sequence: TGTGCCAGCAGCTTACAACAGGGGGCATCCTACGAGCAGTACTTC. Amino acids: CASSLQQGASYEQYF.

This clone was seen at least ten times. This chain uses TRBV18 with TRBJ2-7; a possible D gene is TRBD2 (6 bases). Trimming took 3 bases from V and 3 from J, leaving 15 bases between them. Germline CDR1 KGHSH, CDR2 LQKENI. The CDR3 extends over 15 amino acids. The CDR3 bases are TGTGCCAGCTCACCCGGGACTGGGGGATTCTACGAGCAGTACTTC. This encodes CASSPGTGGFYEQYF.

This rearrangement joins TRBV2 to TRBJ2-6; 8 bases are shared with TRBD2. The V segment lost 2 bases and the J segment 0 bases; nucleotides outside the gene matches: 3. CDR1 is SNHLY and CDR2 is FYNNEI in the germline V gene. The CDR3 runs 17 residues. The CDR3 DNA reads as TGTGCCAGCAGTGAAAGGACTAGCCTCTCTGGGGCCAACGTCCTGACTTTC. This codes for CASSERTSLSGANVLTF.

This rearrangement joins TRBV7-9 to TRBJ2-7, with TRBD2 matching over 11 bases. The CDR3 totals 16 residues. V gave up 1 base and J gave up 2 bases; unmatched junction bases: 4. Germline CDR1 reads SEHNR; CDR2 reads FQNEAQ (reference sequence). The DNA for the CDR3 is TGTGCCAGCAGCTTAGAACTAGCGGGGGCGACCTACGAGCAGTACTTC. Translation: CASSLELAGATYEQYF.

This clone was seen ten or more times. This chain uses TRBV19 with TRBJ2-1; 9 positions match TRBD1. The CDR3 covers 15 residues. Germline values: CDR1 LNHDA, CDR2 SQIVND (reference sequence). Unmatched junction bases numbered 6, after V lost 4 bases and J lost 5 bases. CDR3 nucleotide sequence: TGTGCCAGTAGTAAAGACAGGGGGAACCACAATGAGCAGTTCTTC. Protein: CASSKDRGNHNEQFF.

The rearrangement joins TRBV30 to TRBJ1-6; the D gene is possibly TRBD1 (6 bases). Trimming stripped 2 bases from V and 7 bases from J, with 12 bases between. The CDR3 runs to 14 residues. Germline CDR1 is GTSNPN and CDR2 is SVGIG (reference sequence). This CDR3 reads CAWSPTGVNSPLHF. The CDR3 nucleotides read TGTGCCTGGAGTCCGACAGGCGTAAATTCACCCCTCCACTTT. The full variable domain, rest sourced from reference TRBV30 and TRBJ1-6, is SQTIHQWPATLVQPVGSPLSLECTVEGTSNPNLYWYRQAAGRGLQLLFYSVGIGQISSEVPQNLSASRPQDRQFILSSKKLLLSDSGFYLCAWSPTGVNSPLHFGNGTRLTVT.

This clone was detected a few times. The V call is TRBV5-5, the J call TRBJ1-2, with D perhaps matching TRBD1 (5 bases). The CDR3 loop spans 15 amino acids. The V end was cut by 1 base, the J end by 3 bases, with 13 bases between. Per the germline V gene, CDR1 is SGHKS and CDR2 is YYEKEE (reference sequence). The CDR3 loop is CASSLSEGPYYGYTF. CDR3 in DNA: TGTGCCAGCAGCTTGTCGGAGGGACCCTACTATGGCTACACCTTC.